The T cell receptor (beta chain) described here comes from a study of PD-1 blockade in classical Hodgkin lymphoma. Findings and caveats of the study: Initiation of nivolumab under 1 year after ASCT led to exclusion of patients. Underlying causes for the observed repertoire differences were not defined, possibly disease activity or prior therapy. Partial responders and progressors had significantly lower baseline TCR diversity.

Germline-derived CDR1 and CDR2 are SGDLS and YYNGEE. The V and J ends lost 0 bases and 6 bases respectively, with 12 bases between them. The CDR3 runs 15 residues. Every one of the patients relapsed after autologous stem cell transplantation (brentuximab vedotin exposure was variable). Worth noting for this clone: Its antigen is currently unknown.

Measured with immunoSEQ multiplex PCR; TCRdb has only the in-frame clones, and not every one. The data hold about 12,000 clones, with more than 75% observed a single time. The chain employs TRBV9 and TRBJ2-2, with D perhaps matching TRBD2 (5 bases). This TCR derives from a human donor with classical Hodgkin lymphoma. The specimen was peripheral blood mononuclear cells (PBMCs), collected at baseline. In DNA, the CDR3 is TGTGCCAGCAGCGTAGTCCCGCTAGCCCCCGGGGAGCTGTTTTTT. Protein product: CASSVVPLAPGELFF.